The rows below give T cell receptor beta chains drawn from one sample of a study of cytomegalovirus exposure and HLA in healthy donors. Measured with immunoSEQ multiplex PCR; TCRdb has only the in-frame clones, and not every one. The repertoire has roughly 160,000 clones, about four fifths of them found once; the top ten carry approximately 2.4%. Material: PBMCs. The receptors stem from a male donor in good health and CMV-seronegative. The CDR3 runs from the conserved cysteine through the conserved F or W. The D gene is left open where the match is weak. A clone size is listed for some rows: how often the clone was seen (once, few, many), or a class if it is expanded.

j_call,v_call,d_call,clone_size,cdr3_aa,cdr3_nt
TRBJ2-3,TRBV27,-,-,CASRLLSTDTQYF,TGTGCCAGCCGACTACTTAGCACAGATACGCAGTATTTT
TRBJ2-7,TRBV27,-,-,CASSFTGAAYEQYF,TGTGCCAGCAGTTTTACGGGAGCCGCCTACGAGCAGTACTTC
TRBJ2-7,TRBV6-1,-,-,CASSDQPVAEAYEQYF,TGTGCCAGCAGTGATCAACCAGTGGCGGAAGCCTACGAGCAGTACTTC
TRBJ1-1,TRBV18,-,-,CASSRTGSREAFF,TGTGCCAGCTCACGCACAGGGTCCCGTGAAGCTTTCTTT
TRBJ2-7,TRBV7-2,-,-,CASSFSGSTYEQYF,TGTGCCAGCAGCTTCTCCGGGAGCACCTACGAGCAGTACTTC
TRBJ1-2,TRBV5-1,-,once,CASSPGEGAYGYTF,TGCGCCAGCAGCCCGGGCGAGGGTGCCTATGGCTACACCTTC
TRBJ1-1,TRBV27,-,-,CASRGQRNTEAFF,TGTGCCAGCAGAGGACAAAGGAACACTGAAGCTTTCTTT
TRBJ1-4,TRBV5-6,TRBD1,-,CASSLRTGPNEKLFF,TGTGCCAGCAGCTTGAGGACAGGTCCTAATGAAAAACTGTTTTTT
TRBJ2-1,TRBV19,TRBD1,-,CASSQLGTGYNEQFF,TGTGCCAGTAGCCAACTCGGGACAGGGTACAATGAGCAGTTCTTC
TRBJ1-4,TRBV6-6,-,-,CASSPGGATNEKLFF,TGTGCCAGCAGTCCCGGGGGGGCAACTAATGAAAAACTGTTTTTT
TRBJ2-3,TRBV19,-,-,CASSITLHADTQYF,TGTGCCAGTAGTATCACGCTCCACGCGGATACGCAGTATTTT
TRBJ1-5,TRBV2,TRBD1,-,CASRTGTVNQPQHF,TGTGCCAGCAGAACCGGGACAGTAAATCAGCCCCAGCATTTT
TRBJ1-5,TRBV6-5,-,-,CASSFQGSNQPQHF,TGTGCCAGCAGTTTCCAGGGGTCCAATCAGCCCCAGCATTTT
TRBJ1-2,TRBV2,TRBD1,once,CASSPVGQGGSGGYTF,TGTGCCAGCAGTCCGGTTGGACAGGGGGGCTCCGGAGGCTACACCTTC
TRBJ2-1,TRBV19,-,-,CASSIDPFGSPGVNEQFF,TGTGCCAGTAGTATAGACCCCTTCGGGTCTCCGGGAGTGAATGAGCAGTTCTTC
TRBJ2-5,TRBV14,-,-,CASSQDQKTQYF,TGTGCCAGCAGCCAAGATCAAAAGACCCAGTACTTC
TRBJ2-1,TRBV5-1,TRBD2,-,CASSPGGADNEQFF,TGCGCCAGCAGCCCCGGGGGGGCGGACAATGAGCAGTTCTTC
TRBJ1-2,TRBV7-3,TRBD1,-,CASSPIKGDRVDGYTF,TGTGCCAGCAGCCCTATTAAGGGTGACAGGGTGGATGGCTACACCTTC
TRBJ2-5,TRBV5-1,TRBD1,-,CASSLQGDQETQYF,TGCGCCAGCAGCCTACAGGGGGACCAAGAGACCCAGTACTTC
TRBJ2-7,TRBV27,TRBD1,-,CASRTRTGRTYEQYF,TGTGCCAGCAGGACTCGGACAGGGAGGACCTACGAGCAGTACTTC
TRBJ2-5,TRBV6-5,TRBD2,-,CASSSAGGAGETQYF,TGTGCCAGCAGTTCGGCCGGGGGGGCCGGGGAGACCCAGTACTTC
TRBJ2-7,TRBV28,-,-,CATSTAYEQYF,TGTGCCACAAGTACAGCCTACGAGCAGTACTTC
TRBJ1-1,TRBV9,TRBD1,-,CASSPVGGTGGAEAFF,TGTGCCAGCAGCCCAGTAGGTGGGACAGGGGGAGCTGAAGCTTTCTTT
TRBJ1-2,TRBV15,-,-,CATSREEGGYTF,TGTGCCACCAGCAGAGAGGAGGGTGGCTACACCTTC
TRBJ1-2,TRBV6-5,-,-,CASSYSGQPSYGYPF,TGTGCCAGCAGTTACTCAGGACAGCCTTCCTATGGCTACCCCTTC